The 32 T cell receptor beta chains in this list originate from one sample, sequenced in a study of cytomegalovirus exposure and HLA in healthy donors. A multiplex PCR was run with 60 Vbeta primers and 13 Jbeta primers. Sequencing used immunoSEQ multiplex PCR; TCRdb keeps in-frame clones, though not all of them. The sample carries roughly 150,000 clones, over 60% recorded once. Sequencing used PBMCs. These receptors all come from a woman in her twenties or thirties in good health and CMV-seropositive.

This clone was seen a handful of times. The chain combines TRBV2 with TRBJ2-3; tentative D call: TRBD2 (5 bases). The V gene's germline CDR1 is SNHLY and CDR2 FYNNEI. Trimming took 1 base from V and 2 from J, leaving 10 bases between them. The CDR3 is 15 amino acids. The CDR3 sequence: CASSEDAGPTDTQYF. The CDR3, as DNA: TGTGCCAGCAGTGAAGATGCGGGTCCCACAGATACGCAGTATTTT. Full variable domain (missing parts from reference TRBV2 and TRBJ2-3): EPEVTQTPSHQVTQMGQEVILRCVPISNHLYFYWYRQILGQKVEFLVSFYNNEISEKSEIFDDQFSVERPDGSNFTLKIRSTKLEDSAMYFCASSEDAGPTDTQYFGPGTRLTVL.

The rearrangement joins TRBV2 to TRBJ1-1; D is unclear. This CDR3 is built from 13 residues. V shed 9 bases and J shed 0 bases, with 11 bases lying between them. Looked up from germline, CDR1 is SNHLY and CDR2 is FYNNEI. In DNA form, the CDR3 reads TGTGCCAGAACTGACAAAGTGAACACTGAAGCTTTCTTT. It translates to CARTDKVNTEAFF.

The J gene is TRBJ1-5, the V gene TRBV2; D remains unclear. V was pared by 8 bases and J by 2 bases, with 10 bases between. CDR3 length equals 13 residues. The germline V gene has CDR1 SNHLY and CDR2 FYNNEI. CDR3 nucleotide sequence: TGTGCCAGCGTGGGAGAGGGCAATCAGCCCCAGCATTTT. Protein sequence: CASVGEGNQPQHF.

This sequence joins TRBV30 and TRBJ1-2; maybe TRBD1 (6 bases). The CDR3 runs to 16 residues. V lost 6 bases and J lost 4, with 24 bases in between. CDR1 is GTSNPN, CDR2 SVGIG, per germline (reference sequence). The CDR3 DNA sequence: TGTGCCTGCGATTCGGCCCGACAGGTCCCTTTCTATGGCTACACCTTC. Encoded protein: CACDSARQVPFYGYTF.

The chain has TRBV4-1 and TRBJ1-2; no definite D call. Looked up from germline, CDR1 is MGHRA and CDR2 is YSYEKL. V was shortened by 7 bases and J by 0 bases, with 21 bases between the two germline ends. CDR3 size: 17 residues. DNA of the CDR3: TGCGCCAGCACTTCCCCGATTGGGCAGGCCGCTAACTATGGCTACACCTTC. It codes for CASTSPIGQAANYGYTF.

The chain couples TRBV29-1 to TRBJ1-2; D ambiguous. Trimming removed 3 bases from V and 7 bases from J, with 9 bases in between. Per the germline V gene, CDR1 is SQVTM and CDR2 is ANQGSEA. The CDR3 extends over 11 amino acids. As DNA, the CDR3 is TGCAGCGTTGATCCGAAACTTGGCTACACCTTC. Its translation is CSVDPKLGYTF.

The gene calls are TRBV4-1 and TRBJ2-5; 15 bases are shared with TRBD2. Germline V lookup: CDR1 MGHRA, CDR2 YSYEKL. The J segment lost 4 bases and the V segment lost 4 bases, leaving 4 bases of the junction unmatched. The CDR3 has 16 amino acids. This chain's CDR3 is CASSLRTSGRVETQYF. The DNA of the CDR3 is TGCGCCAGCAGCCTCCGGACTAGCGGGAGGGTAGAGACCCAGTACTTC.

The table lists this clone with a few counts. This rearrangement joins TRBV30 to TRBJ2-1; no firm D call. The germline V and J ends were trimmed by 0 bases and 3 bases, with 6 bases remaining between them. The CDR3 is 13 amino acids. Germline V gives CDR1 GTSNPN, CDR2 SVGIG (reference sequence). The CDR3 region has the DNA TGTGCCTGGAGTGTAGCCTTCTACAATGAGCAGTTCTTC. This translates into CAWSVAFYNEQFF.

The chain couples TRBV30 to TRBJ1-6, with D perhaps TRBD1 (5 bases). The CDR3 is 14 residues long. The germline V and J ends were trimmed by 0 bases and 10 bases, with 13 bases remaining between them. Germline CDR1 is GTSNPN and CDR2 is SVGIG (reference sequence). CDR3: CAWSVARRGSPLHF. Written as DNA, the CDR3 is TGTGCCTGGAGTGTAGCCCGACGGGGGTCACCCCTCCACTTT. Variable domain in full (rest from reference TRBV30 and TRBJ1-6): SQTIHQWPATLVQPVGSPLSLECTVEGTSNPNLYWYRQAAGRGLQLLFYSVGIGQISSEVPQNLSASRPQDRQFILSSKKLLLSDSGFYLCAWSVARRGSPLHFGNGTRLTVT.

DNA for the CDR3: TGCGCCAGCAGCTTGTGGACAGGCTCTGGAAACACCATATATTTT. This sequence encodes CASSLWTGSGNTIYF. The V call is TRBV5-1, the J call TRBJ1-3, with 7 bases fitting TRBD1. Germline assignment: CDR1 SGHRS and CDR2 YFSETQ. Trimming at V came to 1 base and at J to 0 bases, leaving 1 base not matched to a gene. The CDR3 is made up of 15 amino acids.

There are a few counts of this clone. The J gene is TRBJ2-7, the V gene TRBV5-1, with TRBD1 as a possible D gene (5 bases). Germline values: CDR1 SGHRS, CDR2 YFSETQ. V lost 0 bases and J 7 bases, leaving 14 bases between the germline ends. The CDR3 loop spans 14 amino acids. CDR3 sequence (DNA): TGCGCCAGCAGCTTGGCACTCGCTAAGGGGGAGCAGTACTTC. This translates into CASSLALAKGEQYF.

This clone was counted only a few times. V and J are TRBV6-5 and TRBJ2-1; D may be TRBD2 (6 bases). The CDR3 is 13 amino acids. With 6 bases removed from V and 7 bases from J, the gap between germline ends came to 13 bases. The germline gives CDR1 MNHEY, CDR2 SVGAGI. The DNA of the CDR3 is TGTGCCAGCAGCTGGGACTCGAGTAATGAGCAGTTCTTC. It yields the protein CASSWDSSNEQFF.

The sample holds a few counts of this clone. This chain links TRBV5-1 with TRBJ2-4, with 9 positions matching TRBD1. There are 15 residues in the CDR3. CDR1 and CDR2 (germline): SGHRS, YFSETQ. Germline trimming cut 5 bases from V and 7 bases from J; bases unmatched to any gene: 10. The DNA for the CDR3 is TGCGCCAGCAGGAGCTTGGGAGGACAGGGGAACATTCAGTACTTC. Its protein product is CASRSLGGQGNIQYF.

The chain couples TRBV6-1 to TRBJ1-3; TRBD1 might be the D (6 bases). This CDR3 has 16 amino acids. The V and J ends lost 2 bases and 3 bases respectively, with 14 bases between them. Germline-derived CDR1 and CDR2 are MNHNS and SASEGT. This CDR3 is CASSEIGGAYGNTIYF. The CDR3 DNA reads as TGTGCCAGCAGTGAAATCGGGGGGGCTTATGGAAACACCATATATTTT.

The J gene is TRBJ2-3, the V gene TRBV7-2; 7 bases fit TRBD1. V lost 5 bases and J lost 1; bases outside the gene matches: 12. Germline CDR1 and CDR2: SGHTA and FQGNSA. The CDR3 is made up of 17 amino acids. The CDR3 is CASSPRQGFAGTDTQYF. The CDR3 nucleotides read TGTGCCAGCAGCCCAAGACAGGGTTTCGCCGGCACAGATACGCAGTATTTT.

This clone is labeled medium-sized (0.01 to 0.1%). The CDR3 DNA reads TGTGCCAGCAGCCTCTTCAGCGGGGGATTCTCCTACGAGCAGTACTTC. Its translation is CASSLFSGGFSYEQYF. The chain uses TRBV13 and TRBJ2-7, with 8 bases lining up with TRBD2. Trimming took 5 bases from V and 0 from J; bases not matched to a gene: 9. The germline V gene encodes CDR1 PRHDT and CDR2 FYEKMQ (reference sequence). The CDR3 is made up of 16 amino acids.

V gene TRBV19 combines with J gene TRBJ1-3; perhaps TRBD1 as D (6 bases). Germline CDR1 LNHDA, CDR2 SQIVND (reference sequence). This CDR3 has 18 amino acids. V was pared by 5 bases and J by 1 base, with 21 bases between. CDR3 protein: CASSPHWATGASGNTIYF. CDR3 nucleotide sequence: TGTGCCAGTAGTCCTCACTGGGCGACAGGAGCATCTGGAAACACCATATATTTT. Variable domain in full (rest from reference TRBV19 and TRBJ1-3): DGGITQSPKYLFRKEGQNVTLSCEQNLNHDAMYWYRQDPGQGLRLIYYSQIVNDFQKGDIAEGYSVSREKKESFPLTVTSAQKNPTAFYLCASSPHWATGASGNTIYFGEGSWLTVV.

The J gene is TRBJ2-7, the V gene TRBV18; TRBD1 matches 8 bases. This CDR3 is built from 14 residues. Losses at the gene ends were 1 base for V and 9 bases for J; bases not matched to a gene: 8. CDR1 is KGHSH and CDR2 is LQKENI in the germline V gene. The CDR3 nucleotides read TGTGCCAGCTCACCACTCAGCAGGGGGCAAGGGCAGTACTTC. As protein: CASSPLSRGQGQYF.

This chain joins TRBV6-1 and TRBJ1-5, with D maybe TRBD1 (5 bases). Germline V gene lookup returns CDR1 MNHNS and CDR2 SASEGT. CDR3 length: 13 amino acids. Trimming left V 7 bases short and J 5 bases short, with 12 bases between. This chain's CDR3 is CASNTRGDQPQHF. CDR3 sequence (DNA): TGTGCCAGCAACACAAGGGGCGATCAGCCCCAGCATTTT.

V and J are TRBV2 and TRBJ1-5; 8 bases agree with TRBD1. Germline CDR1 is SNHLY and CDR2 is FYNNEI. The V and J ends lost 7 bases and 6 bases, in that order; junction bases with no gene match: 14. The CDR3 spans 16 residues. The CDR3 DNA follows: TGTGCCAGCATTCCGGACAGGGCGAATTTTGGTCAGCCCCAGCATTTT. Amino acids: CASIPDRANFGQPQHF.

This clone is a singleton in its sample. The chain recombines TRBV6-6 with TRBJ2-5, with D unclear. Germline lookup yields CDR1 MNHNY and CDR2 SVGAGI (reference sequence). This CDR3 contains 14 residues. Trimming removed 6 bases from V and 1 base from J, with 12 bases in between. The CDR3 sequence is CASSPSGRQETQYF. The CDR3 bases are TGTGCCAGCAGCCCCAGTGGTCGCCAAGAGACCCAGTACTTC.

In this sample, this clone turned up a few times. The J gene is TRBJ2-7, the V gene TRBV2; tentative D call: TRBD1 (6 bases). The CDR3 loop spans 11 amino acids. V was clipped by 4 bases and J by 9 bases, with 10 bases between them. Per germline, CDR1 SNHLY and CDR2 FYNNEI. In DNA, the CDR3 is TGTGCCAGCAGTGCAGGGGACCGGCAGTACTTC. This gives the protein CASSAGDRQYF.

This chain connects TRBV30 to TRBJ1-4; D is undetermined. CDR1 and CDR2 (germline): GTSNPN, SVGIG (reference sequence). The CDR3 length is 13 residues. V gave up 3 bases and J gave up 11 bases, with 16 bases separating them. The CDR3 loop is CAWRRGSGGKLFF. In nucleotides, the CDR3 is TGTGCCTGGAGGAGAGGGTCTGGAGGTAAACTGTTTTTT.

The chain couples TRBV19 to TRBJ1-2, with D maybe TRBD1 (6 bases). Germline-derived CDR1 and CDR2 are LNHDA and SQIVND (reference sequence). This CDR3 is 14 amino acids long. Trimming shortened V by 5 bases and J by 4 bases, and 14 bases separated the two germline ends. CDR3 protein: CASSFDRLPYGYTF. The CDR3 DNA follows: TGTGCCAGTAGTTTCGACAGGCTACCCTATGGCTACACCTTC.

The chain recombines TRBV7-8 with TRBJ2-5; 7 nucleotides align to TRBD2. The J call is in doubt because the DNA end fits TRBJ2-7 better. The CDR3 is made up of 15 amino acids. The germline V gene has CDR1 SGHVS and CDR2 FQNEAQ. The CDR3 DNA is TGTGCCAGCAGCTTCACTCGGACTAGTTCCTACGAGCAGTACTTC. This codes for CASSFTRTSSYEQYF.

The chain recombines TRBV19 with TRBJ2-6, with D perhaps TRBD2 (6 bases). Germline CDR1 is LNHDA and CDR2 is SQIVND (reference sequence). V shed 5 bases and J shed 4 bases, with 12 bases lying between them. This CDR3 has 15 amino acids. The CDR3 region has the DNA TGTGCCAGTAGTTGGACTACCACCGGGGCCAACGTCCTGACTTTC. Amino acid sequence: CASSWTTTGANVLTF.

V usage is TRBV11-2 and J usage is TRBJ1-2, with TRBD1 matching 7 bases. The V gene's germline CDR1 is SGHAT and CDR2 FQNNGV. CDR3 length: 15 amino acids. V dropped 5 bases and J dropped 9; count of bases not matched to a gene: 15. CDR3 in DNA: TGTGCCAGCAGCCACAAGCCCGACAGGGACGTTAGCTACACCTTC. Protein: CASSHKPDRDVSYTF.

V is TRBV4-1 and J is TRBJ1-4; 7 nucleotides align to TRBD1. V shed 2 bases and J 12 bases; nucleotides not matched to a gene: 6. The CDR3 covers 13 residues. Germline loops: CDR1 MGHRA, CDR2 YSYEKL. CDR3 in DNA: TGCGCCAGCAGCCAAAGGGGGGACAGCCAACTGTTTTTT. Amino acids: CASSQRGDSQLFF.

This chain uses TRBV5-4 with TRBJ1-3; possible D gene TRBD1, 6 bases. Germline V gives CDR1 SGHNT, CDR2 YYREEE (reference sequence). V lost 2 bases, J lost 4 bases, and 10 bases lay in between. This CDR3 is built from 14 residues. CDR3 sequence: CASSFKTGGNTIYF. The CDR3 DNA is TGTGCCAGCAGCTTCAAGACAGGAGGAAACACCATATATTTT.

The chain joins TRBV7-3 to TRBJ2-1; D gene ambiguous. This CDR3 spans 18 amino acids. The V gene's germline CDR1 is SGHTA and CDR2 FQGTGA. Trimming stripped 0 bases from V and 0 bases from J, with 15 bases between. CDR3: CASSLTGGTKSSYNEQFF. Here the CDR3 DNA reads TGTGCCAGCAGCTTAACTGGCGGAACCAAGAGCTCCTACAATGAGCAGTTCTTC.

This clone was detected ten times or more. The chain uses TRBV14 and TRBJ1-1; no reliable D call. CDR1 SGHDN and CDR2 FVKESK come from the germline V gene. The CDR3 loop spans 14 amino acids. Trimming took off 1 base at V and 5 bases at J, with 11 bases between the two ends. The CDR3 region has the DNA TGTGCCAGCAGCCAAGGGGTGGGAGGGACTGAAGCTTTCTTT. The encoded protein is CASSQGVGGTEAFF.

This clone showed up just a few times. The gene calls are TRBV29-1 and TRBJ1-4, with D perhaps TRBD1 (6 bases). This CDR3 is 14 amino acids long. V dropped 6 bases and J dropped 8 bases, with 19 bases sitting between them. From germline, CDR1 is SQVTM and CDR2 ANQGSEA. CDR3 nucleotides: TGCAGCGTCGCACAGGGAGCGGTAGAAGAAAAACTGTTTTTT. It yields the protein CSVAQGAVEEKLFF.